The rows below give T cell receptor beta chains drawn from one sample of a study of T-cell memory formation after mild COVID-19. TCRdb processed the 5' RACE reads anew with MiXCR; each CDR3 protein has one entry. The repertoire includes approximately 250,000 distinct CDR3 sequences, roughly a sixth of them detected once, and roughly 21% sits in the top ten. Specimen: PBMCs or a T cell subset sorted from them (not recorded which). The receptors derive from a man between 18 and 35 years old who had mild COVID-19 (a few samples of this study predate the infection). Cell type and time point are not known. Both conserved end residues are part of each CDR3. A D gene is named only where the DNA matches it firmly. Clone size is given for some rows only: seen once, a few or many times, or a class if the clone is expanded.

j_call clone_size v_call d_call cdr3_aa cdr3_nt
TRBJ2-1 - TRBV30 - CAWSPSHNEQFF TGTGCCTGGAGCCCTTCCCACAATGAGCAGTTCTTC
TRBJ2-3 - TRBV4-3 TRBD2 CASSQDRGVDTQYF TGCGCCAGCAGCCAAGATCGGGGGGTCGATACGCAGTATTTT
TRBJ2-3 few TRBV6-5 - CASRSESGSATDTQYF TGTGCCAGCAGGTCGGAATCAGGGAGCGCCACAGATACGCAGTATTTT
TRBJ1-1 - TRBV6-1 - CASSDGRGFNTEAFF TGTGCCAGCAGTGATGGCAGGGGTTTCAACACTGAAGCTTTCTTT
TRBJ2-5 - TRBV5-1 TRBD2 CASSLYLAGGPETQYF TGCGCCAGCAGCTTGTACCTAGCGGGGGGGCCGGAGACCCAGTACTTC
TRBJ1-2 - TRBV7-9 - CASSSQDRNGYTF TGTGCCAGCAGCTCCCAGGACAGAAACGGCTACACCTTC
TRBJ2-1 - TRBV5-4 TRBD1 CASRQGASYNEQFF TGTGCCAGCAGGCAGGGGGCCTCCTACAATGAGCAGTTCTTC
TRBJ1-3 - TRBV7-9 - CASSLERSGNTIYF TGTGCCAGCAGCTTAGAGAGATCTGGAAACACCATATATTTT
TRBJ2-3 few TRBV28 TRBD1 CASSFPGQGKSDTQYF TGTGCCAGCAGTTTTCCGGGACAGGGCAAGTCAGATACGCAGTATTTT
TRBJ1-2 few TRBV6-2/TRBV6-3 - CASSYSPSTFTGEPYYGYTF TGTGCCAGCAGTTACTCGCCATCTACGTTTACAGGCGAACCTTACTATGGCTACACCTTC
TRBJ1-4 - TRBV6-7 - CASRRPSLGEAKLFF TGTGCCAGCAGGCGCCCGAGTTTAGGGGAGGCAAAACTGTTTTTT
TRBJ2-2 - TRBV7-8 TRBD1 CASSLGGTGGSGELFF TGTGCCAGCAGCTTGGGGGGGACAGGGGGCTCCGGGGAGCTGTTTTTT
TRBJ2-1 few TRBV6-2/TRBV6-3 - CASRRSSSYNEQFF TGTGCCAGCAGGCGCAGTAGCTCCTACAATGAGCAGTTCTTC
TRBJ2-3 few TRBV5-5 TRBD1 CASSHRTGTPTDTQYF TGTGCCAGCAGCCACAGGACAGGGACCCCCACAGATACGCAGTATTTT
TRBJ2-2 - TRBV4-1 TRBD2 CASSQGGSGGYTGELFF TGCGCCAGCAGCCAAGGGGGCAGCGGGGGGTACACCGGGGAGCTGTTTTTT
TRBJ2-3 few TRBV10-3 TRBD2 CAISKGTKGLADTQYF TGTGCCATCAGTAAGGGGACTAAAGGCCTCGCAGATACGCAGTATTTT